Listed here are 5 T cell receptor beta chains from one sample, sequenced in a study of T cells after posttransplantation cyclophosphamide. Measured with immunoSEQ multiplex PCR; TCRdb has only the in-frame clones, and not every one. The sample holds fewer than 55,000 clones; roughly 94% are singletons and the top ten take about 3%. Sequenced: PBMCs. The receptors were gathered from a woman younger than 45 in good health and a related stem cell transplant donor.

The V and J genes are TRBV10-3 and TRBJ1-3; 7 bases are shared with TRBD1. This CDR3 comprises 15 residues. Losses at the gene ends were 4 bases for V and 2 bases for J; bases not matched to a gene: 5. CDR1 and CDR2 from the germline V gene are ENHRY and SYGVKD. The CDR3: CAISGTGTTGNTIYF. Here the CDR3 DNA reads TGTGCCATCAGTGGGACAGGTACGACTGGAAACACCATATATTTT.

The V call is TRBV10-3, the J call TRBJ1-6; no clear D gene. The V gene's germline CDR1 is ENHRY and CDR2 SYGVKD. The V end lost 2 bases, the J end lost 4 bases, and 6 bases lay between the germline ends. CDR3 length equals 14 residues. CDR3 DNA: TGTGCCATCAGTGAGGAGGGATATAATTCACCCCTCCACTTT. Residues: CAISEEGYNSPLHF.

The chain combines TRBV9 with TRBJ1-1; 8 nucleotides align to TRBD1. The CDR3 runs 13 residues. Germline CDR1 is SGDLS and CDR2 is YYNGEE. Trimming removed 3 bases from V and 4 bases from J; junction bases left unmatched: 2. CDR3 sequence (DNA): TGTGCCAGCAGCGAAACAGGGGGCACTGAAGCTTTCTTT. Translating gives CASSETGGTEAFF.

V and J are TRBV27 and TRBJ2-7; D gene ambiguous. V lost 8 bases and J lost 1, with 15 bases in between. The CDR3 contains 14 residues. Germline lookup yields CDR1 MNHEY and CDR2 SMNVEV (reference sequence). CDR3 DNA: TGTGCCAGCGGAGTCTTCCCTCGGTCCTACGAGCAGTACTTC. Encoded protein: CASGVFPRSYEQYF.

The rearrangement links TRBV10-1 to TRBJ2-3; possibly TRBD2 for D (6 bases). Germline CDR1 reads WNHNN; CDR2 reads SYGVQD (reference sequence). Trimming cost V 6 bases and J 2 bases, with 12 bases left between them. The CDR3 has 14 amino acids. This CDR3 reads CASRPGLNTDTQYF. CDR3 sequence (DNA): TGCGCCAGCAGGCCGGGACTCAACACAGATACGCAGTATTTT.